One and the same sample provided the 26 T cell receptor beta chains below, sequenced in a study of T cells in women clearing cervical HPV infection. The data were produced by immunoSEQ multiplex PCR, yet TCRdb's version contains in-frame clones alone and is incomplete. Its table records tens of thousands of clones. The sequenced sample consisted of blood buffy coat. These receptors came from a woman aged 18-69 years with a cervical HPV16 infection that either progressed to CIN3+ or cleared (not recorded which).

On this clone: Sequencing ends 3 residues short of the CDR3 end; the germline J gene provides the rest. V is TRBV5-6 and J is TRBJ1-2; weak D call: TRBD1 (6 bases). This CDR3 region has 13 residues. The germline CDR1 and CDR2 sequences are SGHDT and YYEEEE. With 3 bases removed from V and 4 bases from J, the gap between germline ends came to 10 bases. The part of the CDR3 DNA that was read is TGTGCCAGCAGCTCCCAGGGGCTCTATGGC. Amino acids: CASSSQGLYG. The whole CDR3 protein reads CASSSQGLYGYTF.

In regard to this clone: The read terminates 3 residues ahead of where the CDR3 ends, so the germline J gene completes it. The chain couples TRBV18 to TRBJ1-2; TRBD1 agrees at 9 bases. V lost 3 bases to trimming and J lost 2 bases; unmatched junction nucleotides: 4. CDR1 and CDR2 from the germline V gene are KGHSH and LQKENI. There are 15 residues in the CDR3. CDR3: CASSPPGQGNYGYTF. CDR3 DNA, as far as it was read: TGTGCCAGCTCACCCCCGGGACAGGGAAACTATGGC. Using reference TRBV18 and TRBJ1-2 for the parts outside the CDR3, the full variable domain is NAGVMQNPRHLVRRRGQEARLRCSPMKGHSHVYWYRQLPEEGLKFMVYLQKENIIDESGMPKERFSAEFPKEGPSILRIQQVVRGDSAAYFCASSPPGQGNYGYTFGSGTRLTVV.

Worth noting for this clone: The read halts 3 residues ahead of the CDR3 end, with the missing end drawn from the germline J gene. The chain has TRBV5-6 and TRBJ2-3; the D gene is possibly TRBD1 (6 bases). The CDR3 loop spans 15 amino acids. V was cut by 4 bases and J by 4 bases, with 16 bases left in between. Looked up from germline, CDR1 is SGHDT and CDR2 is YYEEEE. CDR3: CASSANMKGADTQYF. Partial CDR3 DNA: TGTGCCAGCAGCGCGAACATGAAGGGGGCAGATACG.

For this clone: The read is 3 residues too short to cover the CDR3 end, so that end is filled in from the germline J gene. V usage is TRBV30 and J usage is TRBJ2-7, with D perhaps matching TRBD2 (6 bases). The V and J ends lost 2 bases and 6 bases respectively, with 23 bases between them. The length of the CDR3 is 16 residues. Germline CDR1 and CDR2: GTSNPN and SVGIG (reference sequence). CDR3 DNA (partial): TGTGCCTGGAGTAAACGAGGGGACTGGGGCCTCGGCGAG. Translating it yields CAWSKRGDWGLGE. The whole CDR3 protein reads CAWSKRGDWGLGEQYF.

Notes on this clone: The read is 3 residues too short to cover the CDR3 end, so that end is filled in from the germline J gene. The chain employs TRBV4-2 and TRBJ2-7, with 13 bases identical to TRBD2. J lost 2 bases, V lost 3 bases, and 7 bases had no gene match. Germline V lookup: CDR1 LGHNA, CDR2 YNFKEQ. The CDR3 runs to 17 residues. This CDR3 reads CASSQRTGTSGAYEQYF. CDR3 bases read: TGTGCCAGCAGCCAGAGAACCGGGACTAGCGGGGCCTACGAG.

Of note for this clone: The read gets to within 3 residues of the CDR3 end, and the germline J gene fills in the rest. The chain combines TRBV20-1 with TRBJ1-6; a possible D gene is TRBD1 (6 bases). There are 15 residues in the CDR3. The V and J ends lost 0 bases and 8 bases respectively, with 14 bases between them. CDR1 is DFQATT, CDR2 SNEGSKA, per germline (reference sequence). Incomplete CDR3 DNA: TGCAGTGCTAGAGACTACAGGGAAAAGGATTCACCC. It is translated as CSARDYREKDSP. The complete CDR3 reads CSARDYREKDSPLHF.

As to this clone: The read halts 3 residues ahead of the CDR3 end, with the missing end drawn from the germline J gene. V gene TRBV2 combines with J gene TRBJ1-3; tentatively, D is TRBD1 (5 bases). The CDR3 spans 15 residues. The germline gives CDR1 SNHLY, CDR2 FYNNEI. V was cut by 1 base and J by 4 bases, with 11 bases left in between. The CDR3 loop reads CASSEVRGSGNTIYF. The part of the CDR3 DNA that was read is TGTGCCAGCAGTGAAGTGAGGGGTTCAGGAAACACC.

As regards this clone: The CDR3 end lies 3 residues beyond the end of the read and is filled in from the germline J gene. The rearrangement uses TRBV7-2 and TRBJ2-1, with D unclear. The CDR3 covers 15 residues. V was pared by 2 bases and J by 2 bases, with 10 bases between. The V gene's germline CDR1 is SGHTA and CDR2 FQGNSA. CDR3 region: CASSLSGPPYNEQFF. The CDR3 DNA, read in part, is TGTGCCAGCAGCTTATCGGGTCCCCCCTACAATGAG.

In the case of this clone: The DNA ends 3 residues before the CDR3 does, and the rest of the CDR3 is filled in from the germline J gene. The chain is built from TRBV7-3 and TRBJ2-1; 10 nucleotides line up with TRBD2. The trim removed 5 bases at V and 5 bases at J, leaving 6 bases unmatched. Germline CDR1 SGHTA, CDR2 FQGTGA. This CDR3 has 15 residues. The covered CDR3 bases are TGTGCCAGCAGCGAAGGACTAGCGGCCAACAATGAG. Residues: CASSEGLAANNE. Given in full, the CDR3 is CASSEGLAANNEQFF.

The part of the CDR3 DNA that was read is TGCGCCAGCAGTCAATCCCCCTCCGAG. It yields the protein CASSQSPSE. The whole CDR3 sequence is CASSQSPSEQYF. This rearrangement joins TRBV23-1 to TRBJ2-7; D unclear. The CDR3 end falls 3 residues outside the read, so it is completed with the germline J gene. TRBV23-1 is recorded as an ORF, its role being uncertain. Deletions cut 0 bases from V and 6 bases from J, with 6 bases between. The CDR3 runs 12 residues.

A remark on this clone: Coverage ceases 3 residues before the CDR3 finishes, and the germline J gene fills in the end. This chain links TRBV24-1 with TRBJ2-2; D possibly corresponds to TRBD2 (7 bases). The germline gives CDR1 KGHDR, CDR2 SFDVKD. V dropped 3 bases and J dropped 5 bases, with 21 bases sitting between them. This CDR3 region has 18 residues. CDR3 region: CATSDMDSVRGLTGELFF. The CDR3 DNA, read in part, is TGTGCCACCAGTGATATGGACTCGGTGCGGGGGCTGACCGGGGAG.

Note on this clone: With the read ending 3 residues before the CDR3 end, the germline J gene is used to fill in that end. The chain uses TRBV5-1 and TRBJ2-3, with D possibly being TRBD2 (5 bases). This CDR3 has 14 residues. Germline values: CDR1 SGHRS, CDR2 YFSETQ. The V end lost 0 bases, the J end lost 3 bases, and 8 bases lay between the germline ends. The CDR3 sequence: CASSLAGLTDTQYF. The sequenced part of the CDR3 DNA is TGCGCCAGCAGCTTGGCGGGGTTGACAGATACG.

Points on this clone: The read is 3 residues too short to cover the CDR3 end, so that end is filled in from the germline J gene. The V call is TRBV10-3, the J call TRBJ2-7, with TRBD2 matching over 8 bases. Germline V gene lookup returns CDR1 ENHRY and CDR2 SYGVKD. The V segment lost 4 bases and the J segment 3 bases; nucleotides outside the gene matches: 2. This CDR3 comprises 13 residues. The DNA read from the CDR3 is TGTGCCATCAGTGCCGGGGGGGTCTACGAG. Its translation is CAISAGGVYE. The CDR3 as a whole reads CAISAGGVYEQYF.

On this clone itself: The read ends 3 residues early relative to the CDR3; the germline J gene fills the gap. The genes are TRBV28 and TRBJ1-5, with 8 bases matching TRBD1. Germline CDR1 and CDR2: MDHEN and SYDVKM. CDR3 length equals 18 residues. Trimming cost V 4 bases and J 1 base; bases outside gene matches: 12. The CDR3 DNA, read in part, is TGTGCCAGCAGTTCAGGGGGCAGGGGGGCTTTCAGCAATCAGCCC. Encoded protein: CASSSGGRGAFSNQP. The full CDR3 protein reads CASSSGGRGAFSNQPQHF.

About this clone: Coverage ceases 3 residues before the CDR3 finishes, and the germline J gene fills in the end. This sample includes further DNA sequences coding for the same CDR3. V gene TRBV20-1 combines with J gene TRBJ1-6; 12 bases agree with TRBD1. The CDR3 totals 14 residues. With 3 bases clipped from V and 7 bases from J, the junction kept 1 base outside the gene matches. CDR1 DFQATT and CDR2 SNEGSKA come from the germline V gene (reference sequence). The DNA read from the CDR3 is TGCAGTGCTAGGGGACAGGGGGCGAATTCACCC. Translation: CSARGQGANSP. The whole CDR3 protein reads CSARGQGANSPLHF.

To note about this clone: The observed sequence ends 3 residues before the CDR3 terminus, with the missing tail filled in from the germline J gene. J is TRBJ1-1 and V is TRBV7-9; weak D call: TRBD1 (5 bases). Looked up from germline, CDR1 is SEHNR and CDR2 is FQNEAQ (reference sequence). CDR3 size: 12 residues. The part of the CDR3 DNA that was read is TGTGCCAGCAGTCCGACCGGGGGGAGT. Translated, it gives CASSPTGGS. The entire CDR3 sequence reads CASSPTGGSAFF.

As regards this clone: The read comes to an end 3 residues before the CDR3 does, leaving the germline J gene to fill in the end. This chain joins TRBV7-2 and TRBJ2-7; perhaps TRBD1 as D (5 bases). The CDR3 has 14 amino acids. With 4 bases removed from V and 3 bases from J, the gap between germline ends came to 13 bases. Germline loops: CDR1 SGHTA, CDR2 FQGNSA. The chain's CDR3 is CASSYLSDSYEQYF. CDR3 bases read: TGTGCCAGCAGCTACCTATCCGACAGCTACGAG.

To note about this clone: The sequence runs out 3 residues before the end of the CDR3; the remainder is reconstructed from the germline J gene. V usage is TRBV5-4 and J usage is TRBJ1-2; the D gene is possibly TRBD1 (6 bases). Trimming shortened V by 4 bases and J by 7 bases, and 14 bases separated the two germline ends. CDR3 length equals 13 residues. The germline V gene has CDR1 SGHNT and CDR2 YYREEE (reference sequence). The CDR3 protein is CASSPDRTGGYTF. The part of the CDR3 DNA that was read is TGTGCCAGCAGCCCCGACAGGACTGGTGGC.

On this clone itself: From the germline J gene comes the end of the CDR3, since the read stops 3 residues before it. This chain uses TRBV5-4 with TRBJ1-2, with D perhaps TRBD1 (6 bases). Looked up from germline, CDR1 is SGHNT and CDR2 is YYREEE (reference sequence). This CDR3 comprises 13 residues. V was cut by 4 bases and J by 2 bases, with 9 bases left in between. CDR3 protein: CASSADRNYGYTF. Partial CDR3 DNA: TGTGCCAGCAGCGCGGACAGAAACTATGGC.

With respect to this clone: The read ends 3 residues before the CDR3 terminus; that terminus is restored from the germline J gene. This chain joins TRBV7-8 and TRBJ2-1, with TRBD2 as a possible D gene (5 bases). V was trimmed by 11 bases and J by 9 bases, leaving 17 bases between them. The CDR3 consists of 12 residues. The V gene's germline CDR1 is SGHVS and CDR2 FQNEAQ. The CDR3 here is CASLGGRSEQFF. CDR3 DNA, as far as it was read: TGTGCCTCCCTGGGCGGGCGGAGTGAG. Together with reference TRBV7-8 and TRBJ2-1, the CDR3 gives the full variable domain: GAGVSQSPRYKVAKRGQDVALRCDPISGHVSLFWYQQALGQGPEFLTYFQNEAQLDKSGLPSDRFFAERPEGSVSTLKIQRTQQEDSAVYLCASLGGRSEQFFGPGTRLTVL.

Comment on this clone: The read is 3 residues too short to cover the CDR3 end, so that end is filled in from the germline J gene. V and J are TRBV19 and TRBJ1-5, with a possible D match to TRBD1 (6 bases). CDR1 and CDR2 from the germline V gene are LNHDA and SQIVND (reference sequence). Trimming took 5 bases from V and 2 from J, leaving 19 bases between them. This CDR3 has 17 residues. The CDR3: CASSRTRGGDGNQPQHF. CDR3 bases read: TGTGCCAGTAGTCGCACGAGAGGGGGGGACGGCAATCAGCCC.

Details on this clone: The read is 3 residues too short to cover the CDR3 end, so that end is filled in from the germline J gene. The chain has TRBV7-2 and TRBJ1-2, with 10 bases lining up with TRBD1. The CDR3 contains 13 residues. Germline values: CDR1 SGHTA, CDR2 FQGNSA. Incomplete CDR3 DNA: TGTGCCAGCAGCCCACGACAGGGGGCGGGC. Protein: CASSPRQGAG. The whole CDR3 protein reads CASSPRQGAGYTF.

CDR3 loop: CASSLRWTAWGNTIYF. CDR3 bases read: TGTGCCAGCAGTTTAAGGTGGACAGCTTGGGGAAACACC. The chain links TRBV28 to TRBJ1-3; tentatively, D is TRBD1 (6 bases). The observed sequence ends 3 residues before the CDR3 terminus, with the missing tail filled in from the germline J gene. V was clipped by 2 bases and J by 4 bases, with 15 bases between them. The CDR3 totals 16 residues. Germline V CDR1 and CDR2: MDHEN, SYDVKM.

Worth noting for this clone: The DNA ends 3 residues before the CDR3 does, and the rest of the CDR3 is filled in from the germline J gene. This chain links TRBV5-1 with TRBJ2-7; D might be TRBD1 (6 bases). The germline gives CDR1 SGHRS, CDR2 YFSETQ. Trimming pared 4 bases from V and 2 bases from J, leaving 13 bases between. The CDR3 length is 14 residues. CDR3 DNA, as far as it was read: TGCGCCAGCAGCCTCGCGACAGGTACCTACGAG. Protein product: CASSLATGTYE. The full CDR3 protein reads CASSLATGTYEQYF. Full variable domain (outside the CDR3, taken from reference TRBV5-1 and TRBJ2-7): KAGVTQTPRYLIKTRGQQVTLSCSPISGHRSVSWYQQTPGQGLQFLFEYFSETQRNKGNFPGRFSGRQFSNSRSEMNVSTLELGDSALYLCASSLATGTYEQYFGPGTRLTVT.

As to this clone: Coverage ceases 3 residues before the CDR3 finishes, and the germline J gene fills in the end. The genes are TRBV7-6 and TRBJ1-3, with a tentative D call TRBD1 (6 bases). Germline-derived CDR1 and CDR2 are SGHVS and FNYEAQ. V lost 0 bases, J lost 4 bases, and 7 bases lay in between. This CDR3 spans 14 amino acids. Here the CDR3 reads CASSLADSGNTIYF. The DNA read from the CDR3 is TGTGCCAGCAGCTTAGCGGACAGCGGAAACACC. Supplemented by reference TRBV7-6 and TRBJ1-3, the full variable domain reads GAGVSQSPRYKVTKRGQDVALRCDPISGHVSLYWYRQALGQGPEFLTYFNYEAQQDKSGLPNDRFSAERPEGSISTLTIQRTEQRDSAMYRCASSLADSGNTIYFGEGSWLTVV.

Worth noting for this clone: From the germline J gene comes the end of the CDR3, since the read stops 3 residues before it. The chain recombines TRBV19 with TRBJ1-4; D might be TRBD1 (6 bases). The CDR3 is 14 residues long. Per germline, CDR1 LNHDA and CDR2 SQIVND (reference sequence). The ends were cut back, 5 bases at V and 8 bases at J, with 15 bases in the middle. The part of the CDR3 DNA that was read is TGTGCCAGTAGTTTCACAGGGAATCGAGAAAAA. Protein sequence: CASSFTGNREK. The entire CDR3 is CASSFTGNREKLFF.